This T cell receptor (beta chain) was obtained from a study of T cell changes during pregnancy in multiple sclerosis (dated by TCRdb to between 2018 and 2021). The study in broad terms: The study looked at changes in the T cell repertoire across pregnancy in women with multiple sclerosis.

Turning to this clone: It has no known antigen specificity. No base qualities exist here, and no much larger clone lies one base off it.

The library was produced with the immunoSEQ multiplex PCR assay. TCRdb's version of the immuneACCESS table is confined to in-frame rearrangements and falls short of the full clone set. An unresolved V gene accounts for under half of the shortfall where checked; the remainder is of unknown origin. The sample yields 20,000 to 25,000 clones; around 93% were counted once. Of the sample, roughly 7.4% falls within the top ten clones. Relative to germline, V is missing 4 bases and J is missing 5 bases, with 6 bases of the junction outside any gene match. Taken from the germline V gene (reference sequence), the CDR1 and CDR2 loops are SEHNR and FQNEAQ. From the cysteine through the phenylalanine, the CDR3 covers 17 amino acids. Solely the CDR3 DNA is kept, with 51 bases framed from the first base.

Sequencing was performed on CD8+ T cells from peripheral blood mononuclear cells, taken in the third trimester of pregnancy. The chain is assembled from TRBV7-9 and TRBJ2-1; 15 of the junction bases match TRBD2. This clonotype originated in a female donor with multiple sclerosis, enrolled in a pregnancy study. The CDR3 region reads CASSWAGTSGRNNEQFF. The DNA sequence is given as TGTGCCAGCAGCTGGGCCGGGACTAGCGGGAGGAACAATGAGCAGTTCTTC. Here the CDR3 is joined to the reference TRBV7-9 and TRBJ2-1 genes, and the full variable domain is: DTGVSQNPRHKITKRGQNVTFRCDPISEHNRLYWYRQTLGQGPEFLTYFQNEAQLEKSRLLSDRFSAERPKGSFSTLEIQRTEQGDSAMYLCASSWAGTSGRNNEQFFGPGTRLTVL.